This T cell receptor beta chain stems from a study of CDR3 diversity in severe acne. The CDR3 has 12 residues. Between the trimmed V and J ends, which lost 7 bases and 4 bases, there was a span of 10 bases. Looked up from germline, CDR1 is SEHNR and CDR2 is FQNEAQ (reference sequence). TCRdb reanalysed the PCR reads using MiXCR and keeps one entry per CDR3 protein. Found here are more than 70,000 distinct CDR3 sequences, under 55% of them singletons; the top ten hold roughly 10%. The sequence derives from a male donor with severe acne vulgaris. Sequenced input: blood. The rearrangement links TRBV7-9 to TRBJ2-5, with D uncertain. In DNA form, the CDR3 reads TGTGCCAGCATGCTTACCGGAGAGACCCAGTACTTC. Protein: CASMLTGETQYF.